This is a list of T cell receptor beta chains from one sample in a study of cytomegalovirus exposure and HLA in healthy donors. Here immunoSEQ multiplex PCR was the method, and the copy in TCRdb shows in-frame clones only, minus some. This table holds hundreds of thousands of clones, roughly 84% found once. Material for sequencing was PBMCs. The source is a woman between 18 and 29 years old in good health and CMV-seropositive. Each CDR3 is given with its conserved first and last residue. The D gene is left open where the match is weak. Size tells how often a clone was seen (once, few, many) or the class of an expanded clone, and some rows leave it out.

v_gene	abundance	j_gene	d_gene	CDR3aa	CDR3nt
TRBV27	-	TRBJ2-2	TRBD2	CASSGGTSGRREELFF	TGTGCCAGCAGCGGAGGGACTAGCGGGAGGCGAGAGGAGCTGTTTTTT
TRBV27	-	TRBJ2-1	-	CASSPGLFNEQFF	TGTGCCAGCAGTCCGGGACTTTTCAATGAGCAGTTCTTC
TRBV2	-	TRBJ2-7	TRBD2	CASSDPSSGPAYEQYF	TGTGCCAGCAGCGACCCATCTAGCGGCCCTGCCTACGAGCAGTACTTC
TRBV4-1	-	TRBJ1-1	-	CASSQESRVTEAFF	TGCGCCAGCAGCCAAGAGAGCAGGGTTACTGAAGCTTTCTTT
TRBV19	-	TRBJ1-2	-	CASIISGGDGYTF	TGTGCCAGTATCATCTCGGGGGGCGATGGCTACACCTTC
TRBV15	-	TRBJ2-7	TRBD2	CATSRVLAGEIYEQYF	TGTGCCACCAGCAGAGTCCTAGCGGGAGAGATCTACGAGCAGTACTTC
TRBV4-1	-	TRBJ2-7	-	CASSQGVHSYEQYF	TGCGCCAGCAGCCAAGGAGTCCACTCCTACGAGCAGTACTTC
TRBV6-5	-	TRBJ2-3	-	CASSLRGTDTQYF	TGTGCCAGCAGCCTCAGGGGCACAGATACGCAGTATTTT
TRBV30	-	TRBJ1-1	-	CAWIPGQEAFF	TGTGCCTGGATTCCCGGACAGGAAGCTTTCTTT
TRBV6-1	-	TRBJ2-3	TRBD2	CASSETSGRWTDTQYF	TGTGCCAGCAGTGAGACTAGCGGGAGATGGACGGATACGCAGTATTTT
TRBV28	-	TRBJ1-2	TRBD1	CASGLGDRGNYGYTF	TGTGCCAGCGGTTTGGGAGACAGGGGTAACTATGGCTACACCTTC
TRBV5-1	-	TRBJ2-7	TRBD1	CASSFSYGTGYEEQYF	TGCGCCAGCAGCTTCTCCTACGGGACAGGGTATGAAGAGCAGTACTTC
TRBV6-5	-	TRBJ2-7	-	CASSYSRGNEQYF	TGTGCCAGCAGTTACTCGCGCGGTAACGAGCAGTACTTC
TRBV9	-	TRBJ1-2	TRBD1	CASSVEDRWNYGYTF	TGTGCCAGCAGCGTAGAGGACAGGTGGAACTATGGCTACACCTTC
TRBV10-1	-	TRBJ2-1	TRBD2	CASSERLGSGRSSYNEQFF	TGCGCCAGCAGTGAGCGACTCGGGAGCGGGAGGAGCTCCTACAATGAGCAGTTCTTC
TRBV10-3	once	TRBJ1-2	-	CAISPGVVGGYTF	TGTGCCATCAGTCCAGGGGTGGTAGGGGGCTACACCTTC
TRBV11-2	-	TRBJ1-3	-	CASSNNWEDFGNTIYF	TGTGCCAGCAGCAATAATTGGGAGGATTTTGGAAACACCATATATTTT
TRBV27	-	TRBJ1-2	-	CASSLSYNYGYTF	TGTGCCAGCAGTTTATCGTATAACTATGGCTACACCTTC
TRBV30	-	TRBJ2-1	-	CAWTLRRSGLGEQFF	TGTGCCTGGACCTTAAGAAGATCGGGGTTAGGTGAGCAGTTCTTC
TRBV9	-	TRBJ2-7	TRBD1	CASGGGQGYEQYF	TGTGCCTCTGGGGGGGGACAGGGGTACGAGCAGTACTTC
TRBV10-3	-	TRBJ2-2	TRBD2	CAIGGSGSLEAGELFF	TGTGCCATCGGGGGGAGCGGGAGCCTTGAGGCCGGGGAGCTGTTTTTT
TRBV10-3	-	TRBJ2-1	TRBD2	CAISEGREGSYNEQFF	TGTGCCATCAGTGAGGGACGGGAGGGCTCCTACAATGAGCAGTTCTTC
TRBV6-1	-	TRBJ2-3	TRBD2	CASTGTSSYTDTQYF	TGTGCCAGCACCGGGACTAGCTCCTACACAGATACGCAGTATTTT
TRBV5-4	once	TRBJ2-3	TRBD2	CASSFLAGTQYF	TGTGCCAGCAGCTTCTTAGCGGGAACGCAGTATTTT
TRBV7-3	-	TRBJ2-1	-	CASSPARGSYEQFF	TGTGCCAGCAGCCCCGCTCGGGGGAGCTATGAGCAGTTCTTC